This record covers a single T cell receptor (beta chain). The entry originates in a study of blood T cell repertoires in COVID-19. Study details: Material from acute and convalescent COVID-19 was sourced from the United States, Italy and Spain. PBMCs, B-cell-depleted T cells, or T cells provided the cDNA or gDNA that made up the material.

The assay was immunoSEQ multiplex PCR, and TCRdb's table has in-frame clones only and misses some. This sample carries 300,000 to 400,000 clones, roughly 90% of them seen once, and the ten largest clones take 2.9%. Seattle enrolled patients during active infection and tracked them longitudinally. The CDR3 runs 13 residues. V was cut by 1 base and J by 3 bases, with 6 bases left in between. Germline loops: CDR1 SNHLY, CDR2 FYNNEI. This sequence was found in a woman in her thirties with COVID-19, enrolled during active disease. V and J are TRBV2 and TRBJ1-2; D call uncertain. Sequenced sample: peripheral blood. The CDR3 nucleotides are TGTGCCAGCAGTGAAGGGCGGGACTATGGCTACACCTTC. As protein: CASSEGRDYGYTF.